The next 11 T cell receptor beta chains were all read from a single sample in a study of naive and memory T cell subsets. The SP2 primer and nested alpha and beta constant region primers amplified ligated cDNA in four rounds. TCRdb called the UMI-ligation and nested PCR reads again in MiXCR, with one record for every CDR3 protein. The table shows 25,000 to 35,000 distinct CDR3 sequences, with approximately 7.1% occurring only once. Treatment: skin biopsy from PPD injection site in Mantoux-positive individual. A UMI-containing oligonucleotide was joined by 3' ligation to the TCR cDNA template. The sequencing here drew on skin, taken from a tuberculin skin test site. The receptors stem from an adult in good health.

This clonotype was observed at least ten times. J is TRBJ2-4 and V is TRBV3-1; D is possibly TRBD2 (5 bases). The CDR3 covers 16 residues. Germline V lookup: CDR1 LGHDT, CDR2 YNNKEL (reference sequence). Trimming shortened V by 4 bases and J by 0 bases, and 13 bases separated the two germline ends. The CDR3 loop is CASSPFGVLAKNIQYF. The CDR3 nucleotides read TGTGCCAGCAGCCCTTTCGGGGTACTAGCCAAAAACATTCAGTACTTC.

V gene TRBV5-1 combines with J gene TRBJ2-1; TRBD2 matches at 11 bases. CDR3 length: 14 residues. Germline values: CDR1 SGHRS, CDR2 YFSETQ. Trimming cost V 3 bases and J 6 bases; bases outside gene matches: 2. The CDR3: CASSSSGGTNEQFF. CDR3 DNA: TGCGCCAGCAGCTCTAGCGGGGGGACCAATGAGCAGTTCTTC.

The rearrangement joins TRBV7-2 to TRBJ1-2; D gene ambiguous. The CDR3 covers 13 residues. V was trimmed by 5 bases and J by 3 bases, leaving 10 bases between them. Germline V CDR1 and CDR2: SGHTA, FQGNSA. The DNA of the CDR3 is TGTGCCAGCAGCCATACGGCAGACTATGGCTACACCTTC. As protein: CASSHTADYGYTF.

This clonotype has only a few counts. At one end, the junction sequence differs from germline, possibly due to a read error. The genes are TRBV19 and TRBJ1-1; 9 bases fit TRBD1. This CDR3 is built from 13 residues. In germline, CDR1 is LNHDA, CDR2 SQIVND (reference sequence). In DNA form, the CDR3 reads TGTGCCAGTAGCCGAACCCGGGACAGGGAAGTTTTCTTT. Translated: CASSRTRDREVFF.

This clonotype was counted at least ten times. The V gene is TRBV20-1, the J gene TRBJ2-1, with 10 bases identical to TRBD2. With V trimmed by 3 bases and J by 4 bases, 12 bases remained unmatched. The CDR3 is 17 residues long. Germline-derived CDR1 and CDR2 are DFQATT and SNEGSKA (reference sequence). The CDR3 loop reads CSASQTVGTSAYNEQFF. As DNA, the CDR3 is TGCAGTGCTAGCCAAACCGTGGGGACTAGCGCGTACAATGAGCAGTTCTTC.

Concerning this clonotype itself: Since a much larger clone is just one base distant, this may be a read error. This CDR3 is CSARDFGGRKNIQYF. CDR3 sequence (DNA): TGCAGTGCTAGAGATTTTGGCGGGCGAAAAAACATTCAGTACTTC. The chain joins TRBV20-1 to TRBJ2-4; D perhaps matches TRBD2 (5 bases). CDR3 length: 15 amino acids. Germline CDR1 is DFQATT and CDR2 is SNEGSKA (reference sequence). V was cut by 0 bases and J by 4 bases, with 13 bases left in between.

This clonotype came up many times. This sequence joins TRBV5-1 and TRBJ1-1; D uncertain. The ends were cut back, 1 base at V and 4 bases at J, with 8 bases in the middle. CDR3 size: 13 residues. The germline V gene has CDR1 SGHRS and CDR2 YFSETQ. CDR3 residues: CASSLYLTTEAFF. As DNA, the CDR3 is TGCGCCAGCAGCTTGTACCTGACCACTGAAGCTTTCTTT.

This clonotype was observed a handful of times. The chain joins TRBV19 to TRBJ2-1, with a possible D match to TRBD2 (6 bases). The CDR3 covers 13 residues. Germline assignment: CDR1 LNHDA and CDR2 SQIVND (reference sequence). V lost 3 bases and J 12 bases, leaving 15 bases between the germline ends. CDR3 bases: TGTGCCAGTAGTATGGGCGGAGGGTCAGGGCAGTTCTTC. This codes for CASSMGGGSGQFF. Looking up the rest from reference TRBV19 and TRBJ2-1 gives the full variable domain: DGGITQSPKYLFRKEGQNVTLSCEQNLNHDAMYWYRQDPGQGLRLIYYSQIVNDFQKGDIAEGYSVSREKKESFPLTVTSAQKNPTAFYLCASSMGGGSGQFFGPGTRLTVL.

This clonotype was picked up many times. The chain has TRBV2 and TRBJ1-5; no clear D gene. Germline V gene sequence: CDR1 SNHLY, CDR2 FYNNEI. The CDR3 loop spans 14 amino acids. V was cut by 5 bases and J by 1 base, with 9 bases left in between. CDR3 amino acids: CASSKGASNQPQHF. The CDR3 DNA reads as TGTGCCAGCAGTAAGGGTGCGAGCAATCAGCCCCAGCATTTT.

This clonotype was counted ten times or more. The chain is built from TRBV3-1 and TRBJ1-2; D is unclear. The CDR3 sequence is 13 residues long. Germline V gene data show CDR1 as LGHDT and CDR2 as YNNKEL (reference sequence). The V gene lost 3 bases and the J gene lost 2 bases, with 7 bases spanning the gap. The CDR3 region is CASSQNVNYGYTF. The CDR3 nucleotides read TGTGCCAGCAGCCAGAACGTCAACTATGGCTACACCTTC.

Many counts were recorded for this clonotype. The chain links TRBV27 to TRBJ2-7, with D unresolved. Germline CDR1 is MNHEY and CDR2 is SMNVEV (reference sequence). CDR3 length: 13 residues. V was shortened by 2 bases and J by 4 bases, with 9 bases between the two germline ends. The DNA of the CDR3 is TGTGCCAGCAGTTTAGGGCCCTCATACGAGCAGTACTTC. Protein product: CASSLGPSYEQYF.